These 11 T cell receptor beta chains originate from one sample sequenced in a study of lymphopenia after photon versus proton radiotherapy. Profiling relied on immunoSEQ multiplex PCR, and the TCRdb table lists in-frame clones only, not all of them. The sample shows 29,000 or so clones, approximately 90% of them seen only once. Sequencing used peripheral blood, obtained from a patient treated with proton-based radiotherapy. The receptors come from a woman aged 55-70 years with cholangiocarcinoma. Some clones in this sample may be carry-over from other donors' samples.

This clone has just one count. J is TRBJ2-5 and V is TRBV19, with D unresolved. V was pared by 3 bases and J by 1 base, with 6 bases between. Germline CDR1 is LNHDA and CDR2 is SQIVND (reference sequence). The CDR3 contains 13 residues. In DNA, the CDR3 is TGTGCCAGTAGTATGTCGCTCCAAGAGACCCAGTACTTC. It is translated as CASSMSLQETQYF.

This chain links TRBV4-1 with TRBJ2-4; 7 positions match TRBD1. Germline V lookup: CDR1 MGHRA, CDR2 YSYEKL. This CDR3 spans 14 amino acids. Unmatched junction bases numbered 13, after V lost 2 bases and J lost 15 bases. The CDR3 sequence: CASSQSRDSLLGYF. The CDR3 nucleotides read TGCGCCAGCAGCCAATCCCGGGACAGTCTCCTGGGGTACTTC.

The chain has TRBV6-1 and TRBJ2-7; 11 positions agree with TRBD1. Germline V gene sequence: CDR1 MNHNS, CDR2 SASEGT. The CDR3 consists of 14 residues. V gave up 10 bases and J gave up 7 bases; unmatched junction bases: 12. The DNA for the CDR3 is TGTGCCACCTGGCGGAGGACAGGGGGCGGTGAGCAGTACTTC. It translates to CATWRRTGGGEQYF.

The rearrangement uses TRBV11-2 and TRBJ2-3; D is perhaps TRBD2 (5 bases). The V gene's germline CDR1 is SGHAT and CDR2 FQNNGV. Deletions cut 3 bases from V and 2 bases from J, with 9 bases between. This CDR3 spans 14 amino acids. CDR3 DNA: TGTGCCAGCAGCTTTACTAGGGCCACAGATACGCAGTATTTT. As protein: CASSFTRATDTQYF.

CDR3 amino acids: CASGEDTNTEAFF. The CDR3 DNA is TGTGCCAGCGGAGAGGACACGAACACTGAAGCTTTCTTT. The chain links TRBV19 to TRBJ1-1; D perhaps matches TRBD1 (5 bases). The germline CDR1 and CDR2 sequences are LNHDA and SQIVND (reference sequence). With 9 bases removed from V and 1 base from J, the gap between germline ends came to 12 bases. The CDR3 totals 13 residues.

The CDR3 spells CASYHSTGAYGYTF. CDR3 nucleotides: TGTGCCAGCTACCATTCAACAGGGGCCTATGGCTACACCTTC. The chain carries TRBV7-9 and TRBJ1-2, with 7 bases that match TRBD1. The trim removed 8 bases at V and 4 bases at J, leaving 10 bases unmatched. CDR1 SEHNR and CDR2 FQNEAQ come from the germline V gene (reference sequence). The CDR3 is made up of 14 amino acids. The full variable domain, with the rest looked up from reference TRBV7-9 and TRBJ1-2, is DTGVSQNPRHKITKRGQNVTFRCDPISEHNRLYWYRQTLGQGPEFLTYFQNEAQLEKSRLLSDRFSAERPKGSFSTLEIQRTEQGDSAMYLCASYHSTGAYGYTFGSGTRLTVV.

V usage is TRBV4-3 and J usage is TRBJ2-7, with D possibly being TRBD1 (6 bases). CDR1 is LGHNA, CDR2 YSLEER, per germline. Trimming stripped 0 bases from V and 2 bases from J, with 8 bases between. CDR3 size: 14 residues. The CDR3 DNA reads as TGCGCCAGCAGCCAAGATAAGGGGGCCTACGAGCAGTACTTC. Amino acid sequence: CASSQDKGAYEQYF.

Only a few counts were recorded for this clone. The J gene is TRBJ1-5, the V gene TRBV6-5; the match to TRBD1 covers 10 bases. The germline CDR1 and CDR2 sequences are MNHEY and SVGAGI. V was pared by 2 bases and J by 5 bases, with 0 bases of the junction left unmatched. This CDR3 comprises 14 residues. The CDR3 reads CASSYDRGHQPQHF. The CDR3 nucleotides read TGTGCCAGCAGTTACGACAGGGGGCATCAGCCCCAGCATTTT.

The rearrangement joins TRBV18 to TRBJ2-6; TRBD1 aligns across 8 bases. Trimming took 8 bases from V and 4 from J; bases not matched to a gene: 10. The CDR3 totals 16 residues. Germline assignment: CDR1 KGHSH and CDR2 LQKENI. The CDR3 is CASTRQGMSGANVLTF. Here the CDR3 DNA reads TGTGCCAGCACACGACAGGGGATGTCGGGGGCCAACGTCCTGACTTTC.

The chain couples TRBV30 to TRBJ1-6; no firm D call. Germline V gene lookup returns CDR1 GTSNPN and CDR2 SVGIG (reference sequence). Trimming removed 5 bases from V and 0 bases from J, with 11 bases in between. The CDR3 is 15 residues long. The CDR3 reads CAWGPVSSYNSPLHF. In DNA form, the CDR3 reads TGTGCCTGGGGTCCGGTCAGCTCCTATAATTCACCCCTCCACTTT.

This chain uses TRBV5-6 with TRBJ2-1; TRBD1 agrees at 10 bases. The CDR3 sequence is 12 residues long. Trimming took 5 bases from V and 14 from J; bases not matched to a gene: 7. Germline V gene lookup returns CDR1 SGHDT and CDR2 YYEEEE. In nucleotides, the CDR3 is TGTGCCAGCAGTAGGGACAGGGGAGGCGAGTTCTTC. Protein sequence: CASSRDRGGEFF.